The sequence of this TCR beta chain was determined in a study of control samples from healthy donors and cancer patients. Clones were sequenced by immunoSEQ multiplex PCR, and TCRdb holds only the in-frame ones, with some missing. The table shows approximately 60,000 clones, with approximately 90% occurring only once. This receptor was obtained from a woman aged 50 to 60 with colorectal cancer. Source material: PBMCs.

The CDR3 loop reads CASSPPVRGPYNEQFF. DNA for the CDR3: TGTGCCAGCTCACCACCGGTGAGGGGGCCCTACAATGAGCAGTTCTTC. The V gene is TRBV18, the J gene TRBJ2-1, with 7 bases fitting TRBD1. The CDR3 covers 16 residues. J gave up 2 bases and V 0 bases, and 4 bases lay outside the gene matches. Germline CDR1 reads KGHSH; CDR2 reads LQKENI.